A selection of T cell receptor beta chains follows, all from one sample in a study of cytomegalovirus exposure and HLA in healthy donors. Sequencing was performed with immunoSEQ multiplex PCR; in TCRdb, only in-frame clones are kept and a portion is missing. The table lists about 200,000 clones, approximately 77% of them singletons. Sequenced input: PBMCs. The receptor source for this set is a man aged 35 to 55 in good health and CMV-seropositive. CDR3s include the opening cysteine and the closing phenylalanine or tryptophan. The order of the fields is clone size, J gene, V gene, D gene, CDR3 DNA, CDR3 protein. The D gene is left open where the match is weak. Part of the rows lack a size; the others show once, few, many or a class for expanded clones.

>.|TRBJ2-5|TRBV5-1|TRBD2
TGCGCCAGCAGCCTCAAACTAGCGGGAGAATCAGAGACCCAGTACTTC
CASSLKLAGESETQYF
>.|TRBJ2-7|TRBV28|.
TGTGCCAGCAGGGGAGGGGGGGACGAGCAGTACTTC
CASRGGGDEQYF
>once|TRBJ1-5|TRBV15|.
TGTGCCACCAGCAGAGTCGGGGGTCATCAGCCCCAGCATTTT
CATSRVGGHQPQHF
>.|TRBJ1-2|TRBV11-1|TRBD1
TGTGCCAGCAGCTCCACCGGGACAGGGAACTATGGCTACACCTTC
CASSSTGTGNYGYTF
>.|TRBJ2-7|TRBV5-4|.
TGTGCCAGCAGCACAGGGGGGGTGGGGATGGAGCAGTACTTC
CASSTGGVGMEQYF
>.|TRBJ1-1|TRBV11-2|.
TGTGCCAGCAGCCCCAGGACAGCGGGGCCTGAAGCTTTCTTT
CASSPRTAGPEAFF
>.|TRBJ1-6|TRBV7-9|.
TGTGCCAGCAGTCCCGGGGGTAAAGACGGCTCCTATAATTCACCCCTCCACTTT
CASSPGGKDGSYNSPLHF
>once|TRBJ1-2|TRBV18|.
TGTGCCAGCTCACCAGAGGAAGGAGGCTACACCTTC
CASSPEEGGYTF
>.|TRBJ2-3|TRBV29-1|TRBD1
TGCAGCTTTCGGACAGGGAGCACAGATACGCAGTATTTT
CSFRTGSTDTQYF
>.|TRBJ1-1|TRBV7-9|.
TGTGCCAGCAGCTTAGGTCAGAATATGAACACTGAAGCTTTCTTT
CASSLGQNMNTEAFF
>few|TRBJ2-2|TRBV28|TRBD1
TGTGCCAGCAGTTTGGGCCTGGACAGGGAAGCCGGGGAGCTGTTTTTT
CASSLGLDREAGELFF
>.|TRBJ1-1|TRBV6-6|TRBD1
TGTGCCAGCAGTAAAGGGACAGCCAACACTGAAGCTTTCTTT
CASSKGTANTEAFF
>.|TRBJ2-2|TRBV19|TRBD1
TGTGCCAGTAGTACGACAGGGGATACCGGGGAGCTGTTTTTT
CASSTTGDTGELFF
>once|TRBJ2-3|TRBV6-5|TRBD2
TGTGCCAGCAGTCCCGGGGGGGGAAGCACAGATACGCAGTATTTT
CASSPGGGSTDTQYF
>.|TRBJ1-1|TRBV2|.
TGTGCCAGCAGTGATAGGGGTCCGAGGAACACTGAAGCTTTCTTT
CASSDRGPRNTEAFF
>.|TRBJ1-1|TRBV5-1|.
TGCGCCAGCAGCTTGAGAGTCCGGGTCCCTAGAAGGGGAGCTTTCTTT
CASSLRVRVPRRGAFF
>.|TRBJ2-7|TRBV5-4|TRBD2
TGTGCCAGCAGCACTGGGACTAGCGGACTGTACGAGCAGTACTTC
CASSTGTSGLYEQYF
>.|TRBJ2-1|TRBV7-2|.
TGTGCCAGCAGCCTGGGGGCAGGGGCCTCCAATGAGCAGTTCTTC
CASSLGAGASNEQFF
>once|TRBJ2-6|TRBV7-9|TRBD1
TGTTCCAGCAGTTCAGGGGGATCTTCTGGGGCCAACGTCCTGACTTTC
CSSSSGGSSGANVLTF
>.|TRBJ1-3|TRBV29-1|.
TGCAGCGCTGGCGAAGGCAGGGGTGGAAACACCATATATTTT
CSAGEGRGGNTIYF
>once|TRBJ2-7|TRBV15|TRBD1
TGTGCCACCCGACAGGGGGCAACGCGGTTCGACTCCTACGAGCAGTACTTC
CATRQGATRFDSYEQYF
>.|TRBJ2-1|TRBV11-2|TRBD1
TGTGCCAGCAGCCTAGGGGGACAGTACAATGAGCAGTTCTTC
CASSLGGQYNEQFF
>.|TRBJ1-1|TRBV19|.
TGTGCCAGTACCCCCAGGGGCGAGAACACTGAAGCTTTCTTT
CASTPRGENTEAFF
>.|TRBJ1-1|TRBV6-1|.
TGTGCCAGCAGGTGGGGGGGCACTGAAGCTTTCTTT
CASRWGGTEAFF
>.|TRBJ2-7|TRBV27|TRBD1
TGTGCCAGCAGTTGGGGACAGGGGGGGCTGTACGAGCAGTACTTC
CASSWGQGGLYEQYF
>.|TRBJ1-2|TRBV27|TRBD1
TGTGCCAGCAGTTACGATGGGACAGGGATTCCCTATGGCTACACCTTC
CASSYDGTGIPYGYTF
>.|TRBJ2-5|TRBV29-1|TRBD2
TGCAGCGTTGGGGGGGCTAGCGGGTATCAAGAGACCCAGTACTTC
CSVGGASGYQETQYF
>.|TRBJ1-1|TRBV19|.
TGTGCCAGTAGTATCCAGGGGTGGGCTGAAGCTTTCTTT
CASSIQGWAEAFF
>.|TRBJ2-2|TRBV6-4|.
TGTGCCAGCAGTGGCAGCGCGAACACCGGGGAGCTGTTTTTT
CASSGSANTGELFF
>.|TRBJ2-7|TRBV28|.
TGTGCCAGCAGTTATAGAGTAGGCCGGACTGAGTACTTC
CASSYRVGRTEYF
>few|TRBJ1-5|TRBV12-5|.
TGTGCTAGTGGTTCTGGGTGGGTGGGCAGCAATCAGCCCCAGCATTTT
CASGSGWVGSNQPQHF
>.|TRBJ2-2|TRBV27|.
TGTGCCAGCAGCGCCATAACAGGGCCGTTTAAGTCCGGGGAGCTGTTTTTT
CASSAITGPFKSGELFF
>.|TRBJ1-1|TRBV7-9|.
TGTGCCAGCAGCTTGGGCGGGCACACTGAAGCTTTCTTT
CASSLGGHTEAFF
>few|TRBJ2-1|TRBV28|.
TGTGCCAGCAGTTTTCTAACTAGCTGGTTCTTC
CASSFLTSWFF
>.|TRBJ1-1|TRBV6-5|TRBD1
TGTGCCAGCAGGCCGACAGGGGTACCTGAAGCTTTCTTT
CASRPTGVPEAFF
>.|TRBJ1-5|TRBV10-3|.
TGTGCCATCAGAGCAACAGGGAACAATCAGCCCCAGCATTTT
CAIRATGNNQPQHF
>few|TRBJ1-5|TRBV6-6|.
TGTGCCAGCAGCCCGGGGGGATTTGGCAATCAGCCCCAGCATTTT
CASSPGGFGNQPQHF
>.|TRBJ2-3|TRBV6-1|TRBD2
TGTGCCAGCAGTGATAGCGGGAGAGGGGATACGCAGTATTTT
CASSDSGRGDTQYF
>.|TRBJ2-5|TRBV5-1|.
TGCGCCAGCAGCTTGGGATCAGGCCAAGAGACCCAGTACTTC
CASSLGSGQETQYF
>.|TRBJ1-2|TRBV10-3|TRBD1
TGTGCCATCACTAGATCGAAAGGACAGGGGGCTGGCTATGGCTACACCTTC
CAITRSKGQGAGYGYTF
>.|TRBJ1-6|TRBV15|.
TGTGCCACCAGCAGAGATCTACAGGGTAATTCACCCCTCCACTTT
CATSRDLQGNSPLHF
>.|TRBJ1-1|TRBV7-6|TRBD1
TGTGCCAGCAGATGGACAGGGGACACTGAAGCTTTCTTT
CASRWTGDTEAFF
>.|TRBJ1-2|TRBV28|TRBD1
TGTGCCAGCAGTCTAAACGCAGGGGGTAGCTATGGCTACACCTTC
CASSLNAGGSYGYTF
>.|TRBJ2-5|TRBV7-6|.
TGTGCCAGCAGCTCCCTACCGAGTGAGACCCAGTACTTC
CASSSLPSETQYF
>.|TRBJ2-5|TRBV6-5|TRBD2
TGTGCCAGCAGTCGAGCGGGGGGCCAAGAGACCCAGTACTTC
CASSRAGGQETQYF
>.|TRBJ2-1|TRBV4-2|.
TGTGCCAGCAGCCTGGACCAGACAGCCCGGTACAATGAGCAGTTCTTC
CASSLDQTARYNEQFF
>.|TRBJ1-1|TRBV2|.
TGTGCCAGCAGTGAAGCGAGGAACACTGAAGCTTTCTTT
CASSEARNTEAFF
>once|TRBJ1-2|TRBV29-1|.
TGCAGCGTTGGGCAGAACTATGGCTACACCTTC
CSVGQNYGYTF